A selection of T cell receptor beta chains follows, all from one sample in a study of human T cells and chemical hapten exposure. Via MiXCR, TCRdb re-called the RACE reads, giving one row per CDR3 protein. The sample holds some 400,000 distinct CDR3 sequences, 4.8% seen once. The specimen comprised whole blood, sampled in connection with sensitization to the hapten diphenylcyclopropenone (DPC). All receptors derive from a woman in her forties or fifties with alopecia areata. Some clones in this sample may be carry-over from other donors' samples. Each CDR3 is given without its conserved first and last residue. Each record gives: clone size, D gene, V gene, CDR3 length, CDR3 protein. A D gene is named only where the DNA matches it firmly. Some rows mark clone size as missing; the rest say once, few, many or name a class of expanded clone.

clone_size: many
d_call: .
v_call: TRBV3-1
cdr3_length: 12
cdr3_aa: ASSQDKGRQPQH

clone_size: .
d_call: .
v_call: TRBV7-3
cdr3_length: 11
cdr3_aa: ASSLTEYNEQF

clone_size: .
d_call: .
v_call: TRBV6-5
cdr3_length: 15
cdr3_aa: ASSYSKLRGRNTEAF

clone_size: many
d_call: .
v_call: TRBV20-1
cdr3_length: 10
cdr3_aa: SAEDRSYEQY

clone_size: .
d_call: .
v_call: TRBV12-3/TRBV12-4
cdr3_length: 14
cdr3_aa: ASSLAGSPRGYGYT

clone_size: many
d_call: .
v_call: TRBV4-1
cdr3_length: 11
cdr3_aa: ASSQRGTDTQY

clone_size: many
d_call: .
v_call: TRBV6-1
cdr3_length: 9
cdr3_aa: ASTGRDTQY

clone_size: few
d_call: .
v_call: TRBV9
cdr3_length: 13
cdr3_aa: ASRGDQGLNTEAF

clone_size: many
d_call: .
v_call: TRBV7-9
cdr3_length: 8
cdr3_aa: ASSLKVAF

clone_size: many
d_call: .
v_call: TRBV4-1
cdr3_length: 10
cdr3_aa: ASSRMGNEQF

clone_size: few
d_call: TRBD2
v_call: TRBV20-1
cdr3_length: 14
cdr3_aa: SAKTSVSSGANVLT

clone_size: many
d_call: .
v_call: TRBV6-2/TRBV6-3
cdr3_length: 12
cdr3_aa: ASVTPRDATEAF

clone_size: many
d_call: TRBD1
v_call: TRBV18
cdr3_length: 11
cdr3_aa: ASSPRQGSEQY

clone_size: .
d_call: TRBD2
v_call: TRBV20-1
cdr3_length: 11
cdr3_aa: SARGLGVNEQF

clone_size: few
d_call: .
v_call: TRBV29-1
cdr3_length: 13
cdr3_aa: SVEGQDLSYNEQF

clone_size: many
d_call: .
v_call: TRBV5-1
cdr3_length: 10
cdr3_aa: ASSGTTYGYT

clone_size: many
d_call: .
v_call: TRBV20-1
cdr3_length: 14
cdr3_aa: SARDGTGTGGSEQY

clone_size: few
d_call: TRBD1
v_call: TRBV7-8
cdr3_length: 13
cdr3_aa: ASSSYRGRDGELF

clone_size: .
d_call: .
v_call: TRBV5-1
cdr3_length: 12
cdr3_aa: ASSPGPSWDTQY

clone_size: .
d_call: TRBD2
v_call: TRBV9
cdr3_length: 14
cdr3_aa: ASSVDDSGSGNEQF

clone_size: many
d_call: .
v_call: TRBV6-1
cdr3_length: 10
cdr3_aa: ASSVERGEQY

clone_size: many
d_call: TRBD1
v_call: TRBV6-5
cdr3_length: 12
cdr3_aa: ASSSDRRTYEQY

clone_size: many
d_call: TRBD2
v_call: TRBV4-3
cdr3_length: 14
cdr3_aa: ASSPFSGGSPYEQY

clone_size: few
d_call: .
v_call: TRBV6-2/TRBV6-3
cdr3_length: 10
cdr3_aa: ASIQDENTIY

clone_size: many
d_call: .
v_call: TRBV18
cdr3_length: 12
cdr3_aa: ASSPPRVNDGYT

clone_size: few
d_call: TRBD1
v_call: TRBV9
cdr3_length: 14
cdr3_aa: ASSGAGTGGDYGYT

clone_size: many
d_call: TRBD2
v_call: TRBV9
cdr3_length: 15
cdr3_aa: ASSVGPSRLADYEQY

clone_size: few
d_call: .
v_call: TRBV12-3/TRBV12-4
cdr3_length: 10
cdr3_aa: ASSSDIYEQY

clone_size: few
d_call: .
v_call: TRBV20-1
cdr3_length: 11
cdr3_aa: SARTQPGTEAF

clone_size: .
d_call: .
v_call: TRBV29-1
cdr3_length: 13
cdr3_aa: SVEPARPSYNEQF

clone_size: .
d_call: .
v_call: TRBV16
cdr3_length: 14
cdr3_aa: ASSPNPGSSGNTIY

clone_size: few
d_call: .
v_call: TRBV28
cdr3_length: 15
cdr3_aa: ASISIGRDPSYNEQF

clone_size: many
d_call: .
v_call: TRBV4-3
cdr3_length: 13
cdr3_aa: ASSPVGAGREKLF

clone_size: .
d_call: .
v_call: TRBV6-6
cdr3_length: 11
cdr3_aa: ASSPQHNTEAF

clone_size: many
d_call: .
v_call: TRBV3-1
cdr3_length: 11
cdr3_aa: ASSQAGSDEQY

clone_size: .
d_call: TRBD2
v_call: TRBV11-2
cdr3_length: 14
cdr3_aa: ASSGGTSGSRETQY

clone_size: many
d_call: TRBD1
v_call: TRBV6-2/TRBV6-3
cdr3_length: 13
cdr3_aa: ASIKTGRRIYGYT

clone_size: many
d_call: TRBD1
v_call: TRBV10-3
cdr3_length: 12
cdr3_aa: AIKPGQGISPLH

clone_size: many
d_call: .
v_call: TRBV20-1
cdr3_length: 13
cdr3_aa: SARASPLQYYGYT

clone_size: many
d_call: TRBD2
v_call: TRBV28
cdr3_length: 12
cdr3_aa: ASSFPGTSSEQF

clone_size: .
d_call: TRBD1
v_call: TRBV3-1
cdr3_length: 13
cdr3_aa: ASSQGGGPTWPQH

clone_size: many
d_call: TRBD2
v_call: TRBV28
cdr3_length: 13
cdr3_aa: ASPPPGRGADTQY

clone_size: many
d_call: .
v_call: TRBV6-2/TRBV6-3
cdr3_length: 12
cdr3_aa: ASSYLTLNTEAF

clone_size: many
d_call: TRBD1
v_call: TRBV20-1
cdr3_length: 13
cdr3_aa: SAFKGQGVSDEQF

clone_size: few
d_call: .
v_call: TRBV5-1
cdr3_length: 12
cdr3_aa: ASSLPGAEETQY